A single sample gave rise to the 20 T cell receptor beta chains below, sequenced in a study of CD8 T cells in Susac syndrome. After extraction with the RNeasy kit, about 0.5 to 1 ug of the RNA was reverse transcribed using random hexamers. TCRdb reprocessed the immunoSEQ multiplex PCR reads with MiXCR, giving one entry per CDR3 protein. The sample holds some 400,000 distinct CDR3 sequences, around 85% seen once. The sequenced sample was CD8+ T cells from PBMCs. Receptor source: a human donor with multiple sclerosis.

This chain links TRBV14 with TRBJ2-3; 7 bases line up with TRBD1. The CDR3 has 19 residues. V shed 4 bases and J 3 bases; nucleotides not matched to a gene: 19. CDR1 is SGHDN and CDR2 is FVKESK in the germline V gene. The CDR3 sequence: CASSPLFGLPGQWTDTQYF. In DNA form, the CDR3 reads TGTGCCAGCAGCCCCTTATTTGGGCTCCCGGGACAGTGGACAGATACGCAGTATTTT.

This clonotype was observed a single time. The rearrangement links TRBV19 to TRBJ1-1; no clear D gene. V lost 10 bases to trimming and J lost 3 bases, with 15 bases between them. The germline V gene has CDR1 LNHDA and CDR2 SQIVND (reference sequence). The length of the CDR3 is 13 residues. The CDR3 loop reads CATAGAAHTEAFF. CDR3 DNA: TGTGCCACCGCCGGAGCCGCCCACACTGAAGCTTTCTTT.

The rearrangement joins TRBV2 to TRBJ2-3; 9 bases map to TRBD2. CDR3 length equals 16 residues. Germline CDR1 reads SNHLY; CDR2 reads FYNNEI. The junction had 9 bases not matched to a gene; V was cut back by 3 bases and J by 5 bases. CDR3 residues: CASSESLAGFKDTQYF. The CDR3 DNA is TGTGCCAGCAGTGAGAGTCTAGCGGGGTTCAAAGATACGCAGTATTTT.

The chain carries TRBV4-1 and TRBJ1-5; D remains unclear. Per the germline V gene, CDR1 is MGHRA and CDR2 is YSYEKL. Trimming took 0 bases from V and 9 from J, leaving 9 bases between them. CDR3 length: 13 amino acids. CDR3 loop: CASSQEGKAPQHF. The CDR3 region has the DNA TGCGCCAGCAGCCAAGAGGGGAAAGCGCCCCAGCATTTT.

The chain couples TRBV27 to TRBJ2-3; a possible D gene is TRBD1 (8 bases). The CDR3 runs 16 residues. Germline V lookup: CDR1 MNHEY, CDR2 SMNVEV (reference sequence). Trimming pared 0 bases from V and 3 bases from J, leaving 13 bases between. CDR3 DNA: TGTGCCAGCAGTTTATCGTTACAGGGGGGGACAGATACGCAGTATTTT. This sequence encodes CASSLSLQGGTDTQYF.

The genes are TRBV6-1 and TRBJ2-6; the D gene could be TRBD1 or TRBD2 (5 bases each). Germline lookup yields CDR1 MNHNS and CDR2 SASEGT. The CDR3 consists of 14 residues. The germline V and J ends were trimmed by 4 bases and 2 bases, with 6 bases remaining between them. CDR3 sequence reads: CASSGDPGANVLTF. CDR3 DNA: TGTGCCAGCAGTGGGGACCCTGGGGCCAACGTCCTGACTTTC.

The chain carries TRBV19 and TRBJ2-7; 7 bases are a match to TRBD1. This CDR3 spans 14 amino acids. Germline V gene sequence: CDR1 LNHDA, CDR2 SQIVND (reference sequence). Trimming took 4 bases from V and 3 from J; bases not matched to a gene: 6. This chain's CDR3 is CASSTGDSFYEQYF. CDR3 in DNA: TGTGCCAGTAGTACTGGGGACAGTTTCTACGAGCAGTACTTC.

This clonotype was picked up one time. The chain is built from TRBV6-1 and TRBJ1-2; D is undetermined. From germline, CDR1 is MNHNS and CDR2 SASEGT. This CDR3 has 14 residues. Trimming took off 2 bases at V and 8 bases at J, with 15 bases between the two ends. The CDR3: CASSETQLNNGYTF. In DNA form, the CDR3 reads TGTGCCAGCAGTGAAACACAGCTAAACAACGGCTACACCTTC.

The chain employs TRBV11-2 and TRBJ2-1; 10 bases are shared with TRBD1. CDR1 and CDR2 (germline): SGHAT, FQNNGV. The CDR3 has 13 residues. With V trimmed by 1 base and J by 10 bases, 1 base remained unmatched. CDR3 nucleotide sequence: TGTGCCAGCAGCTTAGGGACAGGGGGGGAGCAGTTCTTC. This codes for CASSLGTGGEQFF.

This chain joins TRBV20-1 and TRBJ2-3; 7 bases align to TRBD1. Unmatched junction bases numbered 9, after V lost 0 bases and J lost 6 bases. The CDR3 covers 15 residues. Germline V CDR1 and CDR2: DFQATT, SNEGSKA (reference sequence). For the CDR3, the DNA is TGCAGTGCTAGAGAATTTGAGGGGGCAGTTGATACGCAGTATTTT. Translating it yields CSAREFEGAVDTQYF.

The chain carries TRBV30 and TRBJ1-1, with D hard to call. The CDR3 is made up of 12 amino acids. CDR1 and CDR2 (germline): GTSNPN, SVGIG (reference sequence). The V end lost 1 base, the J end lost 5 bases, and 8 bases lay between the germline ends. The CDR3, as DNA: TGTGCCTGGAGTGCCTCGGCTACTGAAGCTTTCTTT. The encoded protein is CAWSASATEAFF.

The chain uses TRBV5-1 and TRBJ2-7, with 7 bases that match TRBD1. CDR3 size: 13 residues. Germline-derived CDR1 and CDR2 are SGHRS and YFSETQ. J gave up 6 bases and V 7 bases, and 10 bases lay outside the gene matches. The CDR3 protein is CASGEYDRVEQYF. In DNA, the CDR3 is TGCGCCAGCGGCGAATACGACAGGGTCGAGCAGTACTTC. Looking up the rest from reference TRBV5-1 and TRBJ2-7 gives the full variable domain: KAGVTQTPRYLIKTRGQQVTLSCSPISGHRSVSWYQQTPGQGLQFLFEYFSETQRNKGNFPGRFSGRQFSNSRSEMNVSTLELGDSALYLCASGEYDRVEQYFGPGTRLTVT.

The J gene is TRBJ2-1, the V gene TRBV9; 8 nucleotides agree with TRBD2. Losses at the gene ends were 4 bases for V and 3 bases for J; bases not matched to a gene: 9. The CDR3 totals 16 residues. Germline V gives CDR1 SGDLS, CDR2 YYNGEE. CDR3 protein: CASSPGGQVGYNEQFF. As DNA, the CDR3 is TGTGCCAGCAGCCCGGGGGGGCAAGTAGGCTACAATGAGCAGTTCTTC.

The chain employs TRBV6-7 and TRBJ2-2, with a weak D call TRBD1 (6 bases). TRBV6-7 is classed as an ORF, of uncertain function. Deletions cut 4 bases from V and 6 bases from J, with 12 bases between. This CDR3 is 14 amino acids long. CDR3 DNA: TGTGCCAGCAGTTCTCACAGGGATCCCGGGGAGCTGTTTTTT. Residues: CASSSHRDPGELFF.

The CDR3 sequence is CAIPGWQVRTKETQYF. The CDR3 DNA reads TGTGCCATCCCGGGGTGGCAGGTGAGGACTAAGGAGACCCAGTACTTC. The genes are TRBV28 and TRBJ2-5; maybe TRBD2 (6 bases). Between the trimmed V and J ends, which lost 10 bases and 5 bases, there was a span of 26 bases. This CDR3 spans 16 amino acids. Germline-derived CDR1 and CDR2 are MDHEN and SYDVKM.

J is TRBJ1-5 and V is TRBV19; TRBD1 is a possible D gene (5 bases). Trimming left V 7 bases short and J 4 bases short, with 11 bases between. The germline CDR1 and CDR2 sequences are LNHDA and SQIVND (reference sequence). This CDR3 region has 13 residues. In DNA, the CDR3 is TGTGCCAGTAAGGGGTTGGGGAATCAGCCCCAGCATTTT. Amino acids: CASKGLGNQPQHF.

This rearrangement joins TRBV20-1 to TRBJ2-1; D perhaps matches TRBD1 (6 bases). The V end was cut by 0 bases, the J end by 6 bases, with 15 bases between. CDR1 and CDR2 from the germline V gene are DFQATT and SNEGSKA (reference sequence). There are 15 residues in the CDR3. The CDR3 is CSARDVGARFNEQFF. The CDR3 nucleotides are TGCAGTGCTAGAGATGTGGGGGCGCGCTTCAATGAGCAGTTCTTC.

This sequence joins TRBV5-1 and TRBJ2-7; the D gene is possibly TRBD2 (6 bases). V dropped 0 bases and J dropped 4 bases, with 14 bases sitting between them. The CDR3 totals 15 residues. Looked up from germline, CDR1 is SGHRS and CDR2 is YFSETQ. The CDR3: CASSLDGIGGYEQYF. DNA of the CDR3: TGCGCCAGCAGCTTGGATGGCATTGGGGGGTACGAGCAGTACTTC.

V is TRBV6-5 and J is TRBJ1-1; TRBD1 is a possible D gene (6 bases). Germline CDR1 and CDR2: MNHEY and SVGAGI. The CDR3 runs to 17 residues. V was trimmed by 2 bases and J by 1 base, leaving 17 bases between them. The CDR3 DNA follows: TGTGCCAGCAGTTACGGGGGAGAAGGACAGTCGAACACTGAAGCTTTCTTT. Encoded protein: CASSYGGEGQSNTEAFF.

The chain employs TRBV6-5 and TRBJ1-2, with TRBD1 matching over 7 bases. Germline trimming cut 10 bases from V and 8 bases from J; bases unmatched to any gene: 16. The CDR3 totals 14 residues. Per germline, CDR1 MNHEY and CDR2 SVGAGI. CDR3 nucleotides: TGTGCCACGGGGGGGACAGAACCTATATGGGGCTACACCTTC. As protein: CATGGTEPIWGYTF.